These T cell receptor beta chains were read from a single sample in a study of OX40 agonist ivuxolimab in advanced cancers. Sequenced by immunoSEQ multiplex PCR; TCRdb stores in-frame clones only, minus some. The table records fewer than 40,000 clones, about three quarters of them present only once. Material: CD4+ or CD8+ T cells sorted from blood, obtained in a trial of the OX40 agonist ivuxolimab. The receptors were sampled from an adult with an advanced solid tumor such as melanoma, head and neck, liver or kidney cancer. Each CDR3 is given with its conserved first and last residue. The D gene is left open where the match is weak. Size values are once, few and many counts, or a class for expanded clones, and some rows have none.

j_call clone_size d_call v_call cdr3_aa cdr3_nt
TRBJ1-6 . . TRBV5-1 CASSWTEDNSPLHF TGCGCCAGCAGCTGGACGGAGGATAATTCACCCCTCCACTTT
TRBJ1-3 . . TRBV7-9 CASSLRGSGNTIYF TGTGCCAGCAGCTTGAGGGGGTCAGGAAACACCATATATTTT
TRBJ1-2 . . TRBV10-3 CAITGDGVYGYTF TGTGCCATCACGGGCGATGGGGTCTATGGCTACACCTTC
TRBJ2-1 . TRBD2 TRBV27 CASSLSTGGNEQFF TGTGCCAGCAGTTTATCGACGGGGGGGAATGAGCAGTTCTTC
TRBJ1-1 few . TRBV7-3 CASSVQSRTEAFF TGTGCCAGCAGCGTCCAGAGTCGGACTGAAGCTTTCTTT
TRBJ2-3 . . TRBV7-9 CASSPGSWTDTQYF TGTGCCAGCAGTCCCGGGTCTTGGACAGATACGCAGTATTTT
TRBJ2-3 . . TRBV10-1 CASSGGMGTQYF TGCGCCAGCAGCGGTGGGATGGGTACGCAGTATTTT
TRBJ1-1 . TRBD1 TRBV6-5 CASRKLGDRNTEAFF TGTGCCAGCAGAAAGCTCGGGGACAGGAACACTGAAGCTTTCTTT
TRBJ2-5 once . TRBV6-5 CASSFQGGRETQYF TGTGCCAGCAGTTTTCAGGGGGGGCGAGAGACCCAGTACTTC
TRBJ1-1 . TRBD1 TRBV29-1 CSVRTGTGSEAFF TGCAGCGTTCGGACAGGGACGGGTTCTGAAGCTTTCTTT
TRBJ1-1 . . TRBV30 CAWSASGNTEAFF TGTGCCTGGAGTGCCAGCGGCAACACTGAAGCTTTCTTT
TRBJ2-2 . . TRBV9 CASSVNSAANTGELFF TGTGCCAGCAGCGTAAACAGTGCCGCGAACACCGGGGAGCTGTTTTTT
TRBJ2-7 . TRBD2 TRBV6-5 CASSDSGGNYEQYF TGTGCCAGCAGCGATAGCGGGGGGAACTACGAGCAGTACTTC
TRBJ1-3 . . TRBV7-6 CASSLGSPGNTIYF TGTGCCAGCAGCCTCGGGTCTCCTGGAAACACCATATATTTT
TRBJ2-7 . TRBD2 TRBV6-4 CASSPGRGGSSYEQYF TGTGCCAGCAGCCCGGGACGGGGGGGGAGCTCCTACGAGCAGTACTTC
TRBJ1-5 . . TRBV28 CASSYREYSNQPQHF TGTGCCAGCAGCTACCGCGAATATAGCAATCAGCCCCAGCATTTT
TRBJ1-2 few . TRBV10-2 CASSESVGQVYTF TGCGCCAGCAGTGAGTCAGTGGGGCAGGTCTACACCTTC
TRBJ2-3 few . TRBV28 CASSLGVTDTQYF TGTGCCAGCAGTTTAGGAGTCACAGATACGCAGTATTTT
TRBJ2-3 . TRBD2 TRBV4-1 CASSQTTSGGGRENTQYF TGCGCCAGCAGCCAAACGACTAGCGGGGGGGGACGAGAAAATACGCAGTATTTT
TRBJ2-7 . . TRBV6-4 CASSPLAGRRDEQYF TGTGCCAGCAGTCCCCTCGCAGGGAGGAGGGACGAGCAGTACTTC
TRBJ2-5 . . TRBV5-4 CASSLGQGRNAETQYF TGTGCCAGCAGCTTGGGGCAGGGTCGAAACGCGGAGACCCAGTACTTC
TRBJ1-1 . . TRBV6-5 CASRSLGPTEAFF TGTGCCAGCAGGTCCCTGGGGCCCACTGAAGCTTTCTTT
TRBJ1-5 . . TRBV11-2 CASSLNSGQPQHF TGCGCCAGCAGCCTCAATAGCGGCCAGCCCCAGCATTTT
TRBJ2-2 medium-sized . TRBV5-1 CASSVGDTGELFF TGCGCCAGCAGCGTTGGGGACACCGGGGAGCTGTTTTTT
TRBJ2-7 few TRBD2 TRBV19 CASSTLAGNLPYEQYF TGTGCCAGTAGTACCCTAGCGGGAAATTTACCCTACGAGCAGTACTTC
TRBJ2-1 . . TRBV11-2 CASSPTVYNEQFF TGTGCCAGCAGCCCGACAGTCTACAATGAGCAGTTCTTC
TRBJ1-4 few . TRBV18 CASSPVTPREKLFF TGTGCCAGCTCACCCGTAACGCCAAGGGAAAAACTGTTTTTT